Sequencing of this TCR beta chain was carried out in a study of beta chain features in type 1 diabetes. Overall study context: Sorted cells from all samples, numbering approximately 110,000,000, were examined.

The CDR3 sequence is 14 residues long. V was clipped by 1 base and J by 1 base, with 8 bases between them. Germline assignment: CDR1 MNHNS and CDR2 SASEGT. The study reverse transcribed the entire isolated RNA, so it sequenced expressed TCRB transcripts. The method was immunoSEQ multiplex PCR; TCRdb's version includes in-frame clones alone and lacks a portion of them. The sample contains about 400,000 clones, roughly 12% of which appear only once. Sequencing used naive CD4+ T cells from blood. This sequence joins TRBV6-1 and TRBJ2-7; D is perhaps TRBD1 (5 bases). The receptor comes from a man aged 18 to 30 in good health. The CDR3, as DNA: TGTGCCAGCAGTGAAGTAAGGGGATCCTACGAGCAGTACTTC. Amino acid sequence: CASSEVRGSYEQYF.